This entry concerns a single T cell receptor (beta chain). Its matching antigen is unknown. Profiled with immunoSEQ multiplex PCR; TCRdb holds only in-frame clones, not every one. Of about 90,000 clones listed, nearly 90% were seen once; the top ten hold approximately 0.8%. The data are from a study of a mutant IDH1 vaccine in newly diagnosed glioma. Study-level findings and limits: Apparently, pseudoprogression bore no relation to changes among the top peripheral T cell clonotypes.

Trimming removed 4 bases at V and 3 bases at J, with 3 bases between. CDR1 MNHEY and CDR2 SMNVEV come from the germline V gene (reference sequence). CDR3 length equals 12 residues. The time point: week 47, end of study. A single vaccine dose contained 300 ug of mutant IDH1 20-mer peptide, and topical imiquimod was used with it. Administration of eight vaccinations to patients took place in weeks 1, 3, 5, 7, 11, 15, 19, 23. The source of this sequence is a woman in her fifties or sixties with glioma. The chain couples TRBV27 to TRBJ2-2; D is undetermined. Sequenced material: PBMCs, taken from a glioma patient whose treatment included an IDH1 peptide vaccine. The CDR3 sequence is CASSYHTGELFF. CDR3 nucleotides: TGTGCCAGCAGTTATCACACCGGGGAGCTGTTTTTT.